The next 4 T cell receptor beta chains were all read from a single sample in a study of T-cell memory formation after mild COVID-19. TCRdb passed the 5' RACE reads through MiXCR, listing each CDR3 protein once. The sample lists roughly 280,000 distinct CDR3 sequences; approximately 8.4% were seen once. The source material was PBMCs or a T cell subset sorted from them (not recorded which). These receptors all come from a man aged 18-30 years who had mild COVID-19 (a few samples of this study predate the infection). Cell type and time point are not known.

This clonotype was observed a handful of times. The chain combines TRBV7-3 with TRBJ2-7; a weak D match, TRBD2 (5 bases). Germline V gene sequence: CDR1 SGHTA, CDR2 FQGTGA. The CDR3 spans 15 residues. Trimming took 1 base from V and 6 from J, leaving 16 bases between them. The CDR3: CASSLKHRGLPEQYV. The CDR3 DNA is TGTGCCAGCAGCTTAAAACACAGAGGGCTCCCCGAGCAGTACGTC.

Ten or more counts support this clonotype. This chain links TRBV20-1 with TRBJ2-5; 11 bases fit TRBD2. The CDR3 runs 15 residues. Per germline, CDR1 DFQATT and CDR2 SNEGSKA (reference sequence). V was clipped by 6 bases and J by 0 bases; unmatched bases: 6. The CDR3 region is CSALTSGTYQETQYF. CDR3 bases: TGCAGTGCGCTGACTAGCGGGACGTACCAAGAGACCCAGTACTTC.

In this sample, this clonotype turned up a few times. The J gene is TRBJ1-6, the V gene TRBV4-1; no firm D call. Trimming left V 6 bases short and J 4 bases short, with 4 bases between. CDR1 and CDR2 from the germline V gene are MGHRA and YSYEKL. The length of the CDR3 is 12 residues. The CDR3 protein is CASRGYNSPLHF. As DNA, the CDR3 is TGCGCCAGCAGGGGATATAATTCACCCCTCCACTTT.

In this sample, this clonotype turned up a few times. This chain connects TRBV24-1 to TRBJ1-5, with 8 bases matching TRBD1. The trim removed 5 bases at V and 6 bases at J, leaving 5 bases unmatched. From germline, CDR1 is KGHDR and CDR2 SFDVKD. The length of the CDR3 is 14 residues. DNA of the CDR3: TGTGCCACCAGTGCTCAGGGGGCCCGTCAGCCCCAGCATTTT. This codes for CATSAQGARQPQHF.